The 26 T cell receptor beta chains below come from one sample, sequenced in a study of PD-1 blockade in classical Hodgkin lymphoma (dated by TCRdb to the early 2020s). What the time point label conveys for this sample: cycle 2 day 1 (C2D1) of nivolumab. All trial patients had relapsed after autologous stem cell transplantation, with cohorts A, B and C differing in prior brentuximab vedotin exposure. The library was generated by the immunoSEQ multiplex PCR assay. TCRdb mirrors the immuneACCESS table, restricted to in-frame sequences. Some clones are absent from its copies; in checked studies, under half trace to an unresolved V gene, and the reason for the others is unknown. For this sample there are about 26,000 clones; around 67% appear just once. In total, the top ten clones hold 10% to 15% of the sample. The input for sequencing was peripheral blood mononuclear cells (PBMCs), taken before the second cycle of nivolumab. Every receptor here comes from a human donor with classical Hodgkin lymphoma.

The chain uses TRBV18 and TRBJ1-6, with 7 bases identical to TRBD1. The V and J ends lost 5 bases and 4 bases, in that order; junction bases with no gene match: 5. Germline lookup yields CDR1 KGHSH and CDR2 LQKENI. The CDR3 is 15 amino acids. The CDR3: CASSSRGSYNSPLHF. As DNA, the CDR3 is TGTGCCAGCTCATCCAGGGGGTCATATAATTCACCCCTCCACTTT.

J is TRBJ2-1 and V is TRBV6-4; 7 positions agree with TRBD2. Germline V gives CDR1 MRHNA, CDR2 SNTAGT. The CDR3 has 15 residues. V dropped 2 bases and J dropped 4; count of bases not matched to a gene: 5. The CDR3 protein is CASSDGAGVYNEQFF. The CDR3 DNA reads as TGTGCCAGCAGTGACGGGGCGGGAGTATACAATGAGCAGTTCTTC.

This clone is medium-sized in the sample. This chain uses TRBV5-5 with TRBJ2-2; 10 nucleotides line up with TRBD2. Germline V gives CDR1 SGHKS, CDR2 YYEKEE (reference sequence). The V gene end was trimmed by 4 bases and the J gene end by 6 bases; junction bases not matched to a gene: 12. CDR3 length: 17 amino acids. Here the CDR3 reads CASSNIPGLARAGELFF. CDR3 coding DNA: TGTGCCAGCAGCAATATTCCGGGACTAGCGAGGGCCGGGGAGCTGTTTTTT. The full variable domain, completed using reference TRBV5-5 and TRBJ2-2, is DAGVTQSPTHLIKTRGQQVTLRCSPISGHKSVSWYQQVLGQGPQFIFQYYEKEERGRGNFPDRFSARQFPNYSSELNVNALLLGDSALYLCASSNIPGLARAGELFFGEGSRLTVL.

The genes are TRBV7-7 and TRBJ1-5; D gene unclear. Trimming left V 5 bases short and J 0 bases short, with 8 bases between. The CDR3 covers 14 residues. The germline V gene has CDR1 SSHAT and CDR2 FNYEAQ (reference sequence). CDR3 protein: CASSVTVSNQPQHF. Here the CDR3 DNA reads TGTGCCAGCAGCGTGACGGTTAGCAATCAGCCCCAGCATTTT.

The chain uses TRBV5-4 and TRBJ2-3, with TRBD2 identical over 8 bases. V dropped 3 bases and J dropped 1; count of bases not matched to a gene: 7. This CDR3 is built from 16 residues. The germline V gene has CDR1 SGHNT and CDR2 YYREEE (reference sequence). The CDR3 nucleotides are TGTGCCAGCAGCTCCGGGCCAGCGGGGGGCACAGATACGCAGTATTTT. Residues: CASSSGPAGGTDTQYF.

In this sample, this clone is medium-sized. The V and J genes are TRBV2 and TRBJ1-4, with 9 bases lining up with TRBD1. CDR1 and CDR2 (germline): SNHLY, FYNNEI. V lost 6 bases, J lost 6 bases, and 2 bases stayed unmatched. The CDR3 sequence is 13 residues long. The CDR3 loop reads CASRGDRDEKLFF. CDR3 coding DNA: TGTGCCAGCAGGGGGGACAGGGATGAAAAACTGTTTTTT.

The chain recombines TRBV2 with TRBJ1-1; 10 nucleotides align to TRBD1. The CDR3 is 17 amino acids. The V gene's germline CDR1 is SNHLY and CDR2 FYNNEI. V lost 3 bases, J lost 2 bases, and 9 bases stayed unmatched. The CDR3 sequence is CASSERTGGRSNTEAFF. For the CDR3, the DNA is TGTGCCAGCAGTGAGCGGACAGGGGGAAGATCTAACACTGAAGCTTTCTTT.

The gene calls are TRBV2 and TRBJ2-7; 7 nucleotides line up with TRBD2. The CDR3 contains 15 residues. V shed 4 bases and J 0 bases; nucleotides not matched to a gene: 6. The V gene's germline CDR1 is SNHLY and CDR2 FYNNEI. The CDR3, as DNA: TGTGCCAGCAGTGCCTCTAGCGGCAGCTCCTACGAGCAGTACTTC. This encodes CASSASSGSSYEQYF.

This clone showed up just a few times. J is TRBJ2-6 and V is TRBV5-1; D is unresolved. The CDR3 totals 14 residues. Germline loops: CDR1 SGHRS, CDR2 YFSETQ. Trimming shortened V by 1 base and J by 1 base, and 3 bases separated the two germline ends. The CDR3 loop is CASSLLSGANVLTF. The CDR3 nucleotides read TGCGCCAGCAGCTTGCTTTCTGGGGCCAACGTCCTGACTTTC. The full variable domain, its missing parts supplied by reference TRBV5-1 and TRBJ2-6, is KAGVTQTPRYLIKTRGQQVTLSCSPISGHRSVSWYQQTPGQGLQFLFEYFSETQRNKGNFPGRFSGRQFSNSRSEMNVSTLELGDSALYLCASSLLSGANVLTFGAGSRLTVL.

The V gene is TRBV5-4, the J gene TRBJ1-2; tentative D call: TRBD1 (5 bases). In germline, CDR1 is SGHNT, CDR2 YYREEE (reference sequence). The V end lost 0 bases, the J end lost 6 bases, and 9 bases lay between the germline ends. The CDR3 is 13 amino acids. Written as DNA, the CDR3 is TGTGCCAGCAGCTTGGGGCAGGGACATGGCTACACCTTC. Residues: CASSLGQGHGYTF.

The chain carries TRBV5-4 and TRBJ1-2; D gene ambiguous. In germline, CDR1 is SGHNT, CDR2 YYREEE (reference sequence). The CDR3 sequence is 15 residues long. Trimming cost V 0 bases and J 6 bases, with 15 bases left between them. DNA of the CDR3: TGTGCCAGCAGCTTGGATGCGCGTCAACACAATGGCTACACCTTC. Its translation is CASSLDARQHNGYTF.

This clone was detected only a few times. The V gene is TRBV28, the J gene TRBJ2-3; TRBD1 might be the D (5 bases). CDR3 length equals 15 residues. V shed 6 bases and J shed 6 bases, with 19 bases lying between them. CDR1 and CDR2 from the germline V gene are MDHEN and SYDVKM. The CDR3 nucleotides are TGTGCCAGCAGCCCCTGGGGCCCCCTGATGGATACGCAGTATTTT. Protein product: CASSPWGPLMDTQYF.

The chain employs TRBV6-5 and TRBJ2-7; 14 bases line up with TRBD2. The V and J ends lost 8 bases and 4 bases, in that order; junction bases with no gene match: 4. Germline V gene lookup returns CDR1 MNHEY and CDR2 SVGAGI. The CDR3 totals 14 residues. Written as DNA, the CDR3 is TGTGCCAGCGTACGGACTAGCGGGAGGTACGAGCAGTACTTC. Translated: CASVRTSGRYEQYF.

The genes are TRBV7-3 and TRBJ1-2; tentatively, D is TRBD1 (5 bases). Trimming stripped 0 bases from V and 4 bases from J, with 12 bases between. The CDR3 consists of 15 residues. Germline V CDR1 and CDR2: SGHTA, FQGTGA. CDR3 sequence: CASSLTGQGGYGYTF. For the CDR3, the DNA is TGTGCCAGCAGCTTAACTGGGCAGGGCGGCTATGGCTACACCTTC.

In its sample, this clone was seen once. The chain carries TRBV27 and TRBJ1-2; D ambiguous. Trimming took 0 bases from V and 0 from J, leaving 11 bases between them. The germline V gene has CDR1 MNHEY and CDR2 SMNVEV (reference sequence). This CDR3 spans 16 amino acids. This chain's CDR3 is CASSLSPQPTNYGYTF. The CDR3 DNA reads TGTGCCAGCAGTTTATCCCCCCAACCTACTAACTATGGCTACACCTTC.

The chain carries TRBV9 and TRBJ1-3; D ambiguous. This CDR3 has 16 residues. From germline, CDR1 is SGDLS and CDR2 YYNGEE. V lost 0 bases and J lost 0, with 10 bases in between. In nucleotides, the CDR3 is TGTGCCAGCAGCGTAGGGTGGGGTAGCTCTGGAAACACCATATATTTT. As protein: CASSVGWGSSGNTIYF.

The chain has TRBV6-5 and TRBJ2-7, with a weak D call TRBD1 (6 bases). Looked up from germline, CDR1 is MNHEY and CDR2 is SVGAGI. The CDR3 runs 14 residues. Trimming stripped 6 bases from V and 3 bases from J, with 15 bases between. The CDR3 protein is CASSRQQGSYEQYF. CDR3 in DNA: TGTGCCAGCAGCCGCCAACAGGGTAGCTACGAGCAGTACTTC.

This CDR3 reads CAWSVQALPSTDTQYF. CDR3 coding DNA: TGTGCCTGGAGTGTACAAGCACTCCCTAGCACAGATACGCAGTATTTT. The chain uses TRBV30 and TRBJ2-3; D gene uncertain. Germline CDR1 reads GTSNPN; CDR2 reads SVGIG (reference sequence). This CDR3 region has 16 residues. The ends were cut back, 0 bases at V and 0 bases at J, with 13 bases in the middle.

This clone was recorded once. The chain carries TRBV10-1 and TRBJ2-3; D might be TRBD2 (6 bases). The V gene lost 8 bases and the J gene lost 2 bases, with 17 bases spanning the gap. CDR3 length: 15 amino acids. The germline V gene has CDR1 WNHNN and CDR2 SYGVQD (reference sequence). CDR3 in DNA: TGCGCCAGCCCCATCAGAGGGAGGCTCACAGATACGCAGTATTTT. Amino acids: CASPIRGRLTDTQYF.

The V call is TRBV15, the J call TRBJ2-6, with D unclear. The germline V gene has CDR1 LNHNV and CDR2 YYDKDF (reference sequence). The V end lost 1 base, the J end lost 0 bases, and 7 bases lay between the germline ends. The CDR3 sequence is 16 residues long. The CDR3 loop reads CATSRGHSSGANVLTF. The DNA of the CDR3 is TGTGCCACCAGCAGAGGCCACAGCTCTGGGGCCAACGTCCTGACTTTC. The whole variable domain, filled in from reference TRBV15 and TRBJ2-6, reads DAMVIQNPRYQVTQFGKPVTLSCSQTLNHNVMYWYQQKSSQAPKLLFHYYDKDFNNEADTPDNFQSRRPNTSFCFLDIRSPGLGDTAMYLCATSRGHSSGANVLTFGAGSRLTVL.

The chain combines TRBV19 with TRBJ2-2; no reliable D call. V was pared by 8 bases and J by 7 bases, with 14 bases between. Germline CDR1 LNHDA, CDR2 SQIVND (reference sequence). The CDR3 length is 13 residues. The CDR3 sequence: CASSTASDGELFF. CDR3 DNA: TGTGCCAGTTCTACAGCTTCTGACGGGGAGCTGTTTTTT. The variable domain in full, completed from reference TRBV19 and TRBJ2-2, reads DGGITQSPKYLFRKEGQNVTLSCEQNLNHDAMYWYRQDPGQGLRLIYYSQIVNDFQKGDIAEGYSVSREKKESFPLTVTSAQKNPTAFYLCASSTASDGELFFGEGSRLTVL.

V usage is TRBV5-8 and J usage is TRBJ1-1; 8 nucleotides agree with TRBD1. The V and J ends lost 3 bases and 4 bases, in that order; junction bases with no gene match: 14. The CDR3 runs to 17 residues. Germline values: CDR1 SGHTS, CDR2 YDEGEE. The DNA of the CDR3 is TGTGCCAGCAGCTCTTCGACAGGGGTCCTGGTCGGCACTGAAGCTTTCTTT. Its translation is CASSSSTGVLVGTEAFF.

V gene TRBV30 combines with J gene TRBJ2-5; unclear D gene. V lost 2 bases and J lost 4, with 8 bases in between. There are 12 residues in the CDR3. In germline, CDR1 is GTSNPN, CDR2 SVGIG (reference sequence). The CDR3 here is CAWSPAGETQYF. CDR3 nucleotide sequence: TGTGCCTGGAGTCCCGCCGGAGAGACCCAGTACTTC.

There are a few counts of this clone. This chain connects TRBV30 to TRBJ2-1; D gene ambiguous. There are 14 residues in the CDR3. V was pared by 4 bases and J by 3 bases, with 13 bases between. Germline loops: CDR1 GTSNPN, CDR2 SVGIG (reference sequence). The CDR3 coding sequence is TGTGCCTGGACGGCTGACCTCTACTACAATGAGCAGTTCTTC. This translates into CAWTADLYYNEQFF.

The V gene is TRBV6-5, the J gene TRBJ2-7; the D gene is possibly TRBD2 (5 bases). CDR1 and CDR2 from the germline V gene are MNHEY and SVGAGI. The CDR3 loop spans 16 amino acids. V lost 2 bases to trimming and J lost 3 bases, with 17 bases between them. CDR3 region: CASSYDPTPTNYEQYF. DNA of the CDR3: TGTGCCAGCAGTTACGACCCTACTCCGACTAACTACGAGCAGTACTTC.

This chain connects TRBV28 to TRBJ1-2, with 7 bases lining up with TRBD1. The CDR3 loop spans 13 amino acids. CDR1 is MDHEN and CDR2 is SYDVKM in the germline V gene. V lost 6 bases to trimming and J lost 3 bases; unmatched junction nucleotides: 4. CDR3 residues: CASREGQHYGYTF. CDR3 coding DNA: TGTGCCAGCAGGGAGGGACAGCACTATGGCTACACCTTC.